One T cell receptor (beta chain) is described in this entry. Its antigen is not yet known. Base qualities are missing; no much larger clone stands one base away. Libraries were made using the immunoSEQ multiplex PCR assay. Around 100,000 TCR templates per sample were assayed by the deep sequencing platform. Genomic DNA extracted from sorted T cells was used for TCRbeta CDR3 sequencing. The published analysis was carried out like this. The R programming language was used for clonal analysis of TCRbeta CDR3 data. Unstimulated samples were compared with post-reaction CFSE-low samples to define alloreactive CD4+ and CD8+ clones. Regulatory or non-regulatory origin was assigned to alloreactive CD4+ clones by matching of sequences to sorted unstimulated Treg and non-Treg repertoires. TCRdb took over this immuneACCESS table, retaining in-frame rearrangements with V and J assigned. Such tables are incomplete; in checked studies, under half of the missing clones stem from an unresolved V gene, and the remainder is unexplained. The V and J calls and clone size were taken over from that table, and D and trimming were inferred from the DNA. A total of 60,000 to 65,000 clones appear in this sample, around three quarters of them only once. Approximately 0.38% of the sample goes to the ten largest clones.

CDR3 length: 15 amino acids, cysteine to phenylalanine. Only CDR3 DNA remains: 45 bases, in frame from the first base. From V the trimming removes 7 bases and from J it removes 4 bases, while the gene matches leave 10 bases of the junction unaccounted for. Based on the germline V gene (reference sequence), the CDR1 and CDR2 sequences are LNHDA and SQIVND. These data originate in a study of siplizumab effects on memory and regulatory T cells (dated by TCRdb to between 2017 and 2020). For the study in its entirety: The study looked at the effect of siplizumab, an anti-CD2 antibody, on alloreactive T-cell subsets in allogeneic mixed lymphocyte reactions made from human PBMCs.

The study at large found these results: Compared with memory T cells, unstimulated naive T cells appeared more diverse, and naive cells seemed to make a substantial contribution to the alloresponse. Among mappable alloreactive CD4+ clones, an average Treg-derived fraction of 68.8% was observed with siplizumab, compared with approximately 30% in control reactions. About 75-95% of proliferating CD4+ or CD8+ clones could not be given a naive or memory phenotype. Siplizumab significantly reduced the cumulative frequency of alloreactive sequences traceable to unstimulated CD4+ memory T cells. Sequences below about 10^-5 frequency were poorly captured, so only a minor fraction of alloreactive clones could be mapped to unstimulated subsets. Whether proliferating Tregs from siplizumab cultures were suppressive was not functionally confirmed.

In addition, sequencing in three donor pairs included unstimulated CD8+ effector memory subsets alongside CD4+ naive, CD8+ naive, CD8+ TEMRA and CD4+ memory subsets. Sorted unstimulated T cells and proliferating T cells recovered from mixed lymphocyte reactions underwent TCRbeta CDR3 sequencing. Fresh whole blood from nine to eleven HLA-typed healthy donors served as the source for isolating PBMCs. Sequences were obtained from memory CD4+ T cells sorted from blood. This specimen's cell subset or site label, per the study, means: unstimulated CD4+ memory T cells. The receptor's source is a human donor in good health. The V and J genes are TRBV19 and TRBJ1-1, with 9 central nucleotides matching TRBD1. This receptor carries the CDR3 CASTLGQGSGTEAFF. DNA sequence: TGTGCCAGTACTCTGGGACAGGGATCGGGCACTGAAGCTTTCTTT.